Presented here are 4 T cell receptor beta chains from one specimen sequenced in a study of technical replicates of blood from a few donors. Sequenced by immunoSEQ multiplex PCR; TCRdb stores in-frame clones only, minus some. The data hold about 89,000 clones, with 94% observed a single time. Material for sequencing was T cells isolated from PBMCs. The source is a human donor in good health.

The chain recombines TRBV7-9 with TRBJ2-7; TRBD2 agrees at 9 bases. Germline CDR1 SEHNR, CDR2 FQNEAQ (reference sequence). The CDR3 length is 13 residues. V lost 5 bases and J lost 11; bases outside the gene matches: 10. CDR3 in DNA: TGTGCCAGCAGCGCCGGGACTAGCCGTAGAGAGTACTTC. It is translated as CASSAGTSRREYF.

This clone was seen only once. The V call is TRBV29-1, the J call TRBJ2-7; 7 nucleotides agree with TRBD1. This CDR3 has 13 residues. Germline CDR1 reads SQVTM; CDR2 reads ANQGSEA. With 5 bases clipped from V and 3 bases from J, the junction kept 7 bases outside the gene matches. CDR3 sequence (DNA): TGCAGCGTTCGGACAGGAATGGACTACGAGCAGTACTTC. It translates to CSVRTGMDYEQYF.

This clone occurred once. The rearrangement joins TRBV7-9 to TRBJ2-5; D possibly corresponds to TRBD2 (6 bases). Germline V lookup: CDR1 SEHNR, CDR2 FQNEAQ (reference sequence). The V gene lost 5 bases and the J gene lost 1 base, with 17 bases spanning the gap. The CDR3 is 16 residues long. CDR3 in amino acids: CASSRILATPQETQYF. The CDR3 DNA follows: TGTGCCAGCAGCCGCATTCTAGCGACCCCCCAAGAGACCCAGTACTTC.

This clone occurred a few times. V usage is TRBV5-5 and J usage is TRBJ1-6; 9 nucleotides match TRBD1. Germline CDR1 reads SGHKS; CDR2 reads YYEKEE (reference sequence). The CDR3 length is 16 residues. The ends lost 4 bases at V and 0 bases at J; junction bases unmatched: 2. In DNA form, the CDR3 reads TGTGCCAGCAGCCGGGACAGGGACTCCTATAATTCACCCCTCCACTTT. This gives the protein CASSRDRDSYNSPLHF.